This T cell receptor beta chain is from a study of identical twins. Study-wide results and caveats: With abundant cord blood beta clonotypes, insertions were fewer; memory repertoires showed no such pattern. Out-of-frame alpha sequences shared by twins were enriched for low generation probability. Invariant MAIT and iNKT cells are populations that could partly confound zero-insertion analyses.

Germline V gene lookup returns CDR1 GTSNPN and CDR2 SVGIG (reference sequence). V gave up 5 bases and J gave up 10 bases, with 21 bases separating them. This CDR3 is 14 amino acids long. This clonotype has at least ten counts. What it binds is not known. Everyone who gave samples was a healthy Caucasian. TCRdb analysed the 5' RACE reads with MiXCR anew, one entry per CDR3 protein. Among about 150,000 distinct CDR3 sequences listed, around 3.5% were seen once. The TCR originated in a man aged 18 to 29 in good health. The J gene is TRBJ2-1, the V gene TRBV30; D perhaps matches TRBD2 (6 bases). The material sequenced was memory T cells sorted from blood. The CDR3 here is CAWEPGLQGEEQFF. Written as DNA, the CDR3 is TGTGCCTGGGAACCGGGACTCCAGGGCGAGGAGCAGTTCTTC.